This TCR beta chain was recovered during a study of blood T cell repertoires in COVID-19 (dated by TCRdb to between 2020 and 2021). Some background on the complete study: Collaborator samples came from the United States, Italy and Spain and covered acute and convalescent phases of COVID-19. The material from the prospective study consisted of cDNA or gDNA derived from T cells, B-cell-depleted T cells, or PBMCs. The dataset comprised deeply sampled blood TCRbeta repertoires from subjects exposed to, actively infected with, or recovered from COVID-19. The repertoires were made available in a free public database intended to serve as a resource for research on the immune response to SARS-CoV-2. The samples were drawn from two sources: the first 160 participants of the ongoing ImmuneRACE study, and 1,200 or so subjects contributed by 6 global collaborators. Sample metadata almost always included a de-identified subject ID, COVID-19 status, age in years and sex. Where available, HLA class I and class II types were taken from metadata supplied by the sample provider and were not determined by assay-based typing.

The collaborating institutions used their own protocols to collect whole blood in K2EDTA tubes. For TCRbeta analysis, collaborators shipped samples in one of three forms: frozen whole blood, isolated PBMCs, or DNA extracted from either of those sample types. TCRbeta CDR3 regions were amplified from genomic DNA using the immunoSEQ Assay, a bias-controlled multiplex PCR. For the original study's pipeline: Within the assay, amplification of reference gene primers was used to estimate how many nucleated cells each sample contained. Sequence reads were collapsed and filtered to measure the absolute abundance of every unique TCRbeta CDR3 rearrangement. For each sample, productive Simpson clonality was calculated by taking the square root of Simpson's diversity index across productive rearrangements. In its TCRdb copy, this immuneACCESS table keeps in-frame sequences only and misses some clones. Where compared with another copy, unresolved V genes explain less than half of these, and the others have no known cause. The DNA gave D and trimming, while V, J and clone size come from that table. A total of around 250,000 clones appear in this sample, roughly 80% of them only once. The ten biggest clones cover roughly 3.2% of the sample.

Results and caveats for the whole study, not just this receptor: The quantity of clinical and demographic metadata differed by source and by participant and was supplied without curation.

The CDR3 starts with the cysteine, ends with the phenylalanine, and has 15 residues. Of the read, only the CDR3 DNA is kept; its 45 bases are in frame from base 1. According to the germline V gene (reference sequence), CDR1 reads LNHDA and CDR2 reads SQIVND. V is reduced by 2 bases and J by 8 bases, leaving a spacing of 13 bases between them. With regard to this clone: The antigen this receptor binds is unknown. There are no base qualities to consult, and no much larger clone falls within one base.

This chain joins TRBV19 to TRBJ1-6; 6 matching bases give a weak D call of TRBD1. Specimen: peripheral blood. The source is a woman aged 18-29 years with acute or convalescent COVID-19. The CDR3 protein sequence reads: CASSIYGGSDSPLHF. The DNA sequence follows: TGTGCCAGTAGTATATATGGGGGCTCGGATTCACCCCTCCACTTT.